A selection of T cell receptor beta chains follows, all from one sample in a study of early T cells in non-severe SARS-CoV-2 infection. TCRdb used MiXCR to reprocess the 5' RACE reads, holding one entry per CDR3 protein. The sample includes roughly 51,000 distinct CDR3 sequences, around 6.5% seen only once; the top ten take 2.8%. The source was whole blood, collected at baseline. All receptors derive from an adult who was a healthcare worker with PCR-confirmed SARS-CoV-2 infection or an uninfected control (not recorded which). Both conserved end residues are part of each CDR3. The D gene is left open where the match is weak. The listing skips clone size in some rows; elsewhere it reads once, few, many or a size class.

abundance	d_gene	v_gene	j_gene	CDR3aa	CDR3nt
few	TRBD1	TRBV5-1	TRBJ1-2	CASSLTGGDGYTF	TGCGCCAGCAGCTTGACAGGGGGTGATGGCTACACCTTC
many	-	TRBV3-1	TRBJ1-2	CASSQGMANYGYTF	TGTGCCAGCAGCCAAGGGATGGCCAACTATGGCTACACCTTC
many	TRBD1	TRBV7-2	TRBJ1-2	CASAKTGGLQYGYTF	TGTGCCAGCGCCAAGACAGGGGGCCTCCAATATGGCTACACCTTC
many	TRBD1	TRBV3-1	TRBJ1-2	CASSQVQGNGYTF	TGTGCCAGCAGCCAAGTACAGGGGAACGGCTACACCTTC
-	-	TRBV13	TRBJ2-1	CASSLGAAGRVLSEQFF	TGTGCCAGCAGCTTAGGTGCGGCGGGGCGGGTCCTCAGCGAGCAGTTCTTC
many	-	TRBV9	TRBJ2-2	CASSAETQGTGELFF	TGTGCCAGCAGCGCCGAGACCCAGGGAACCGGGGAGCTGTTTTTT
many	-	TRBV20-1	TRBJ2-7	CSARDFSYEQYF	TGCAGTGCTAGAGACTTCTCCTACGAGCAGTACTTC
many	-	TRBV7-2	TRBJ2-1	CASSLDLPSQQSAYNEQFF	TGTGCCAGCAGCTTAGATCTACCCTCCCAGCAGTCAGCCTACAATGAGCAGTTCTTC
many	-	TRBV15	TRBJ1-2	CATSRPRSQGRANYGYTF	TGTGCCACCAGCAGACCCAGGAGCCAGGGGAGGGCTAACTATGGCTACACCTTC
many	-	TRBV14	TRBJ2-2	CASSFWTANTGELFF	TGTGCCAGCAGCTTCTGGACAGCGAACACCGGGGAGCTGTTTTTT
-	-	TRBV20-1	TRBJ2-7	CSAHRSGTSYEQYF	TGCAGTGCCCACCGGTCCGGGACGAGCTACGAGCAGTACTTC
few	TRBD1	TRBV10-2	TRBJ2-7	CASSESGQGLREQYF	TGCGCCAGCAGTGAGTCCGGACAGGGACTGAGGGAGCAGTACTTC
many	-	TRBV5-6	TRBJ2-5	CASRTYSLYRETQYF	TGTGCCAGCAGGACCTACTCCCTCTATAGGGAGACCCAGTACTTC
many	-	TRBV20-1	TRBJ1-2	CSARGRGDGYTF	TGCAGTGCTAGAGGAAGAGGGGATGGCTACACCTTC
many	-	TRBV20-1	TRBJ1-2	CSARGFDYGYTF	TGCAGTGCTCGGGGGTTCGACTATGGCTACACCTTC
many	-	TRBV21-1	TRBJ2-3	CASSKGPDTDTQYF	TGTGCCAGCAGCAAAGGGCCAGACACAGATACGCAGTATTTT
many	TRBD1	TRBV27	TRBJ2-7	CASSLYRTGGGQYF	TGTGCCAGCAGTTTATACAGGACAGGGGGCGGGCAGTACTTC
few	TRBD1	TRBV6-1	TRBJ2-1	CASSEARDRIYNEQFF	TGTGCCAGCAGTGAAGCTAGGGACAGGATATACAATGAGCAGTTCTTC
many	-	TRBV3-1	TRBJ2-7	CASSQVSGTEQYF	TGTGCCAGCAGCCAAGTTTCAGGGACCGAGCAGTACTTC
few	-	TRBV19	TRBJ1-1	CASSNGGGLGTEAFF	TGTGCCAGTAGTAACGGGGGAGGGTTGGGCACTGAAGCTTTCTTT
-	TRBD1	TRBV4-2	TRBJ1-6	CASSVRTGGNSPPHF	TGTGCCAGCAGCGTACGGACAGGGGGAAATTCACCCCCCCACTTT
many	-	TRBV20-1	TRBJ1-1	CSCNRRATEAFF	TGCAGTTGCAATCGTAGGGCCACTGAAGCTTTCTTT
few	-	TRBV6-2/TRBV6-3	TRBJ2-3	CASSGTYTQYF	TGTGCCAGCAGTGGGACTTATACGCAGTATTTT
-	TRBD1	TRBV6-2/TRBV6-3	TRBJ2-7	CASSYSWIDRGRYEQYF	TGTGCCAGCAGTTACTCGTGGATCGACAGGGGAAGGTACGAGCAGTACTTC
many	-	TRBV10-2	TRBJ1-5	CASSGHSNQPQHF	TGCGCCAGCAGTGGACATAGCAATCAGCCCCAGCATTTT
few	-	TRBV6-6	TRBJ1-1	CASSYGQKNTEAFF	TGTGCCAGCAGTTATGGACAGAAAAACACTGAAGCTTTCTTT
many	-	TRBV27	TRBJ2-1	CASSLVSHNEQFF	TGTGCCAGCAGTTTAGTCAGCCACAATGAGCAGTTCTTC
few	TRBD2	TRBV9	TRBJ2-1	CASSTGGSSYNEQFF	TGTGCCAGCAGCACCGGGGGGTCCTCCTACAATGAGCAGTTCTTC
-	TRBD2	TRBV4-3	TRBJ2-5	CASSQGTSGVQETQYF	TGCGCCAGCAGCCAGGGGACTAGCGGGGTCCAAGAGACCCAGTACTTC
-	-	TRBV29-1	TRBJ1-1	CSVGMNTEAFF	TGCAGCGTGGGGATGAACACTGAAGCTTTCTTT
-	-	TRBV6-5	TRBJ1-1	CASSYGRGWNTEAFF	TGTGCCAGCAGTTACGGGAGGGGTTGGAACACTGAAGCTTTCTTT
-	TRBD1	TRBV5-1	TRBJ2-1	CASILRDRGTYEQFF	TGCGCCAGCATCCTCCGGGACAGGGGGACTTATGAGCAGTTCTTC
few	-	TRBV6-2/TRBV6-3	TRBJ2-1	CASSYSPLGVPYNEQFF	TGTGCCAGCAGTTACTCTCCCCTTGGCGTCCCCTACAATGAGCAGTTCTTC
medium-sized	-	TRBV6-2/TRBV6-3	TRBJ2-1	CASSGTERDEQFF	TGTGCCAGCAGTGGGACGGAGCGGGATGAGCAGTTCTTC
few	TRBD1	TRBV7-2	TRBJ2-2	CASSLRAGGGTGELFF	TGTGCCAGCAGCTTAAGAGCAGGGGGCGGGACCGGGGAGCTGTTTTTT
-	-	TRBV7-3	TRBJ2-7	CASSLKASLEQYF	TGTGCCAGCAGCTTAAAGGCTAGCCTGGAGCAGTACTTC
many	-	TRBV20-1	TRBJ2-5	CSAEKSETQYF	TGCAGTGCAGAGAAATCCGAGACCCAGTACTTC
many	TRBD1	TRBV6-5	TRBJ2-7	CASIRDRTGYEQYF	TGTGCCAGCATCCGAGACAGGACAGGCTACGAGCAGTACTTC
-	TRBD1	TRBV7-6	TRBJ2-7	CASSQASPGGYEQYF	TGTGCCAGCAGCCAAGCGTCGCCAGGGGGCTACGAGCAGTACTTC
few	-	TRBV11-3	TRBJ2-5	CASSFASEETQYF	TGTGCCAGCAGCTTCGCATCAGAGGAGACCCAGTACTTC
many	-	TRBV4-3	TRBJ2-7	CASSIDGQSYYEQYF	TGCGCCAGCAGCATCGACGGACAGAGTTACTACGAGCAGTACTTC